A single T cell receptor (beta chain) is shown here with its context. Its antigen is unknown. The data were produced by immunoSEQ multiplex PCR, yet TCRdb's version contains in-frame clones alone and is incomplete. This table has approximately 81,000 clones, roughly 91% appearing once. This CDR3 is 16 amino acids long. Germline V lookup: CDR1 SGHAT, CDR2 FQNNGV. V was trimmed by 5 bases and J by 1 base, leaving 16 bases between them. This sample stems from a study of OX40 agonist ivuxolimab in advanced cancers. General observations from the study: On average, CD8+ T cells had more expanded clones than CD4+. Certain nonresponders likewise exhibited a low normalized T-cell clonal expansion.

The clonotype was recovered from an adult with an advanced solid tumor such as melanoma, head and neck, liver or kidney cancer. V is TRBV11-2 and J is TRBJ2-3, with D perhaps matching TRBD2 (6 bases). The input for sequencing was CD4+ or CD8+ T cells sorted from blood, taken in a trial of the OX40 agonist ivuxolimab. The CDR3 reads CASSQRWGDGTDTQYF. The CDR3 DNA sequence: TGTGCCAGCAGCCAAAGATGGGGGGATGGCACAGATACGCAGTATTTT. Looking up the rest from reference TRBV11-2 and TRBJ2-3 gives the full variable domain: EAGVAQSPRYKIIEKRQSVAFWCNPISGHATLYWYQQILGQGPKLLIQFQNNGVVDDSQLPKDRFSAERLKGVDSTLKIQPAKLEDSAVYLCASSQRWGDGTDTQYFGPGTRLTVL.